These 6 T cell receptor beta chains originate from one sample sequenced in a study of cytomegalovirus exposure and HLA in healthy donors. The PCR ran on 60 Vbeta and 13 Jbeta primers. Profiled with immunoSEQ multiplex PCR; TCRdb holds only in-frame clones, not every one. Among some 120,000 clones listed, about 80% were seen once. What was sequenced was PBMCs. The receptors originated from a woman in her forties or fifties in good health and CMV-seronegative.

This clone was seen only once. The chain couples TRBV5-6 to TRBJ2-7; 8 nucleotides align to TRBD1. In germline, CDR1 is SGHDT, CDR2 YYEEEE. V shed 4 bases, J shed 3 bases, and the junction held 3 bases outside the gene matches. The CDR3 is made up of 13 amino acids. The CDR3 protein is CASSGTGNYEQYF. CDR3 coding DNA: TGTGCCAGCAGCGGGACAGGCAACTACGAGCAGTACTTC.

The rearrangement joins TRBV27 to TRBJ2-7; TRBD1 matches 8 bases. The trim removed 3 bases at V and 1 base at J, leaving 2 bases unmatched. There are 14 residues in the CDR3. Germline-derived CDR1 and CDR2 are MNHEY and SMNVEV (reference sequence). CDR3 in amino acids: CASSFRTGSYEQYF. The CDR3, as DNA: TGTGCCAGCAGTTTTCGGACAGGGTCCTACGAGCAGTACTTC.

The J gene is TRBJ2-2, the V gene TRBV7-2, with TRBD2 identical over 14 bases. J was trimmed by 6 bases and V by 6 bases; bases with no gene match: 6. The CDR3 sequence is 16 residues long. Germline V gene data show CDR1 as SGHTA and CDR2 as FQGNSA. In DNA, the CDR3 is TGTGCCAGCAGGGGACTAGCGGGAGTGAGGTCCGGGGAGCTGTTTTTT. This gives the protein CASRGLAGVRSGELFF.

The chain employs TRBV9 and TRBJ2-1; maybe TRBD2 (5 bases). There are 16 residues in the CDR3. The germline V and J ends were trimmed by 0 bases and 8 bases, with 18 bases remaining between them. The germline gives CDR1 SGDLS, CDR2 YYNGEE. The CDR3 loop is CASSVAPRGLEDEQFF. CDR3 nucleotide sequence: TGTGCCAGCAGCGTAGCCCCCCGAGGGCTGGAGGATGAGCAGTTCTTC.

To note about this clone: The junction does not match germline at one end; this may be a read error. The CDR3 loop reads CSSSSFPGTEHF. The DNA for the CDR3 is TGTTCCAGCAGCTCTTTTCCCGGGACTGAGCATTTT. J is TRBJ1-5 and V is TRBV7-9; D perhaps matches TRBD1 (5 bases). This CDR3 has 12 residues. Germline lookup yields CDR1 SEHNR and CDR2 FQNEAQ (reference sequence).

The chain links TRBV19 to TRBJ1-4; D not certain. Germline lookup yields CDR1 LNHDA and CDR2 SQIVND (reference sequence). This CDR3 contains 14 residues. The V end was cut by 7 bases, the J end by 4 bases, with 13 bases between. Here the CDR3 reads CASNDRSLNEKLFF. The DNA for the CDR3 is TGTGCCAGTAACGACCGTAGCCTTAATGAAAAACTGTTTTTT.